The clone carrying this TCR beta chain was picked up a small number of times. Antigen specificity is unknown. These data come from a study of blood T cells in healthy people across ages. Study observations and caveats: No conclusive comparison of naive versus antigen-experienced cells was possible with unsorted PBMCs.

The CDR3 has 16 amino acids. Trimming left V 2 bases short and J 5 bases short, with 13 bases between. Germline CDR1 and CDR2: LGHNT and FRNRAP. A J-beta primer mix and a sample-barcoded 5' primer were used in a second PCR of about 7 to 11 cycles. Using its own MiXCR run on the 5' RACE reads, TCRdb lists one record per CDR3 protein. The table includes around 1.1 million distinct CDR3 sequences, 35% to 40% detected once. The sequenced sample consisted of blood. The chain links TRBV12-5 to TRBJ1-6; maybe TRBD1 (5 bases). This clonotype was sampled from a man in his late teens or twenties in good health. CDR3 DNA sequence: TGTGCTAGTGGTTTGACAGGAGGCTCACATAATTCACCCCTCCACTTT. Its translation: CASGLTGGSHNSPLHF.